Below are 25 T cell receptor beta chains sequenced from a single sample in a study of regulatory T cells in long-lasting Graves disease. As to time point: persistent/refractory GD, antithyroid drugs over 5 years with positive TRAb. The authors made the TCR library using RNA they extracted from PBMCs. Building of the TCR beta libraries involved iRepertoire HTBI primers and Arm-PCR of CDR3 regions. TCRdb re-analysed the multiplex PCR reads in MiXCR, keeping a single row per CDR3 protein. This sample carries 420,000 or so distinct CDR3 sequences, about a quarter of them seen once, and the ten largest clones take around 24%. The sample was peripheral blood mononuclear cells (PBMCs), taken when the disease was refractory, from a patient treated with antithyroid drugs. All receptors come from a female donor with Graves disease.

Here the CDR3 DNA reads TGCAGTGCTAAGAGTGACAGGTTCAATGAGCAGTTCTTC. This translates into CSAKSDRFNEQFF. The chain recombines TRBV20-1 with TRBJ2-1; weak D call: TRBD1 (6 bases). The germline gives CDR1 DFQATT, CDR2 SNEGSKA (reference sequence). The CDR3 consists of 13 residues. The ends were cut back, 4 bases at V and 6 bases at J, with 13 bases in the middle.

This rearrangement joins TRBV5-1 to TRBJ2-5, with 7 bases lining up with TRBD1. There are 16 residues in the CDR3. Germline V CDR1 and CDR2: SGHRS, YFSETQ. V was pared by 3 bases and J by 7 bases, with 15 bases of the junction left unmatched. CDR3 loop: CASSYRTGSGEPTQYF. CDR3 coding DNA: TGCGCCAGCAGCTATCGGACAGGATCGGGTGAGCCGACCCAGTACTTC.

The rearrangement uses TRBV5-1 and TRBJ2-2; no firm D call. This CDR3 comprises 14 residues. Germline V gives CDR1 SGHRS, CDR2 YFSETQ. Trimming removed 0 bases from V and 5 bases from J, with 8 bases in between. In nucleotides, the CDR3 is TGCGCCAGCAGCTTGGAAGGCGGAACCGGGGAGCTGTTTTTT. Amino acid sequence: CASSLEGGTGELFF.

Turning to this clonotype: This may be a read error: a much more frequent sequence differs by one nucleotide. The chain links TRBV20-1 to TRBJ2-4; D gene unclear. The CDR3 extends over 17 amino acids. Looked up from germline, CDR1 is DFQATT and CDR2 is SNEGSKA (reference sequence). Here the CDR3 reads CSARWSRPQQAKNTQYF. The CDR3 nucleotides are TGCAGTGCTAGATGGTCCAGACCACAACAAGCCAAAAACACTCAGTACTTC.

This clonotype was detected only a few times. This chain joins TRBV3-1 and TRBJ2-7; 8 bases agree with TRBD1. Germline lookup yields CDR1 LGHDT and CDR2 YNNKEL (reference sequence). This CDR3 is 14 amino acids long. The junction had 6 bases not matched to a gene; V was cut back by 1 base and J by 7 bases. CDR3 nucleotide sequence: TGTGCCAGCAGCCAAGTGACAGGGGTTGGTGAGCAGTACTTC. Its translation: CASSQVTGVGEQYF.

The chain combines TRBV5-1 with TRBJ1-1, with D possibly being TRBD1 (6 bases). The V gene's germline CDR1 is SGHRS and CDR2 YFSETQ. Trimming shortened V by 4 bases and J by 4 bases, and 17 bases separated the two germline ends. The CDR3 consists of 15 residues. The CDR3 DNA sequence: TGCGCCAGCAGCGGCGGTCCGGACAGTGCCACTGAAGCTTTCTTT. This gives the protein CASSGGPDSATEAFF.

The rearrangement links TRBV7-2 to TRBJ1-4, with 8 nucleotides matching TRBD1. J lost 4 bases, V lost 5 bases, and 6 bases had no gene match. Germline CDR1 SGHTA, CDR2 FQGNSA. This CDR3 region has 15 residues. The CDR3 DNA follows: TGTGCCAGCAGCCCCGCAGGGGGCAGTAATGAAAAACTGTTTTTT. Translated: CASSPAGGSNEKLFF. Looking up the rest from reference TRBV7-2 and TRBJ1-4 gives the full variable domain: GAGVSQSPSNKVTEKGKDVELRCDPISGHTALYWYRQSLGQGLEFLIYFQGNSAPDKSGLPSDRFSAERTGGSVSTLTIQRTQQEDSAVYLCASSPAGGSNEKLFFGSGTQLSVL.

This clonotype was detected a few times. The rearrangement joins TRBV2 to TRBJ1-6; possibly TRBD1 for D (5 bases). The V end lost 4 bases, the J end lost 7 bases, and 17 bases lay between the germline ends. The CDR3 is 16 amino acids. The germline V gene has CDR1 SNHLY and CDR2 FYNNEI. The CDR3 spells CASSAPLAGPNSPLHF. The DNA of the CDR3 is TGTGCCAGCAGTGCACCCCTGGCAGGGCCGAATTCACCCCTCCACTTT.

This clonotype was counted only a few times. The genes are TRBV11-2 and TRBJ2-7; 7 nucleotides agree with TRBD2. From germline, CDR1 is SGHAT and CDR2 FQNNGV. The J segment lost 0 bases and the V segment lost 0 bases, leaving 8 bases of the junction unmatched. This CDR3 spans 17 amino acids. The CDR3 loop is CASSLDLWRESSYEQYF. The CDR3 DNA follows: TGTGCCAGCAGCTTAGATCTTTGGCGGGAGAGCTCCTACGAGCAGTACTTC.

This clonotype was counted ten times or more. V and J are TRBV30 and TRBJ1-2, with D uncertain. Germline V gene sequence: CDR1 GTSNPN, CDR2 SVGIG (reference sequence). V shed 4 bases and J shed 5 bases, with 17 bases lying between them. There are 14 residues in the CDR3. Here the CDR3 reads CAWIQKGSLYGYTF. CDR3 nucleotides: TGTGCCTGGATTCAGAAAGGATCTTTGTATGGCTACACCTTC.

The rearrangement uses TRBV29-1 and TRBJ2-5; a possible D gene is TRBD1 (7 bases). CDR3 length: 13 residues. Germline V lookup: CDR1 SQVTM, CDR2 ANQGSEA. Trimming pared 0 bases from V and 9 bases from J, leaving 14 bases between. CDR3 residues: CSVEEPRGAPQYF. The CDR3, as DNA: TGCAGCGTTGAAGAGCCCAGGGGGGCGCCCCAGTACTTC.

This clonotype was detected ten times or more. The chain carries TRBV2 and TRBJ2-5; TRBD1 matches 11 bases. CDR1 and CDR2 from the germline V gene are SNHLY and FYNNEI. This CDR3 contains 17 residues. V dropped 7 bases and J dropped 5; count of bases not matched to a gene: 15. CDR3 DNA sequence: TGTGCCAGCAAACTATTCTTCGGACAGGGGGCTTGGGAGACCCAGTACTTC. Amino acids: CASKLFFGQGAWETQYF.

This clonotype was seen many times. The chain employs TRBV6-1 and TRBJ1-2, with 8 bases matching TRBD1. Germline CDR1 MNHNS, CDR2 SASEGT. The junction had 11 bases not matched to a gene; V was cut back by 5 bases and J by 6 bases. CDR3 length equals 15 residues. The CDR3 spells CASSKLAAGGDGYTF. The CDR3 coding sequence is TGTGCCAGCAGTAAGCTCGCGGCAGGGGGCGATGGCTACACCTTC.

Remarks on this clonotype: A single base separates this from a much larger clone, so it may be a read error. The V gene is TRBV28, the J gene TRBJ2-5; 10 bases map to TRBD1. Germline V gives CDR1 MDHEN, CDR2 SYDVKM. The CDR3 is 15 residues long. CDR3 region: CASSSTGGREETRYF. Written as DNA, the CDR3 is TGTGCCAGCAGTTCGACAGGGGGCCGAGAAGAGACCCGGTACTTC.

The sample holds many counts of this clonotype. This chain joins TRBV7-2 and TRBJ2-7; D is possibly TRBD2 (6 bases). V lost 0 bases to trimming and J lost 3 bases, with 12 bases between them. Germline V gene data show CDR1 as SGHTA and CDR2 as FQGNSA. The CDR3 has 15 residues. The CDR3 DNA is TGTGCCAGCAGCTTAGCCGGTCTAGCGAGCTACGAGCAGTACTTC. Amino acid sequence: CASSLAGLASYEQYF.

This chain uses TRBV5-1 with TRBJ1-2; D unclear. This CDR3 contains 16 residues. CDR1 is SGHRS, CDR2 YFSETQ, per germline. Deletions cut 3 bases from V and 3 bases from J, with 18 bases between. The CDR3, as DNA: TGCGCCAGCAGCTCCACCCCAGCTCGCTTCGACTATGGCTACACCTTC. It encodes CASSSTPARFDYGYTF.

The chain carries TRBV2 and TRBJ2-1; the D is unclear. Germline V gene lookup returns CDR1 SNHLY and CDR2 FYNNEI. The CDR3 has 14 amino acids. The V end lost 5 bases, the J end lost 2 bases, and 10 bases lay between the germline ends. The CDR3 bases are TGTGCCAGCAGTCCGCCGGAGACCTACAATGAGCAGTTCTTC. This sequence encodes CASSPPETYNEQFF.

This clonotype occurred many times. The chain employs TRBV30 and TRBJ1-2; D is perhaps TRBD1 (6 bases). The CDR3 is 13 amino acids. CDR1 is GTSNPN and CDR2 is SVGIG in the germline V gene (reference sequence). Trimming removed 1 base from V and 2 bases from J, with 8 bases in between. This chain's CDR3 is CAWSGGQNYGYTF. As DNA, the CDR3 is TGTGCCTGGAGTGGGGGGCAGAACTATGGCTACACCTTC.

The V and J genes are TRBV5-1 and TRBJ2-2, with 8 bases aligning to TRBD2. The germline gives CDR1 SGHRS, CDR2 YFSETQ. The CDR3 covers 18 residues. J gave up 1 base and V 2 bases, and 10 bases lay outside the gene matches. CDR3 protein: CASSFWLAGPLNTGELFF. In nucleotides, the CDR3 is TGCGCCAGCAGCTTTTGGCTAGCGGGCCCTCTGAACACCGGGGAGCTGTTTTTT.

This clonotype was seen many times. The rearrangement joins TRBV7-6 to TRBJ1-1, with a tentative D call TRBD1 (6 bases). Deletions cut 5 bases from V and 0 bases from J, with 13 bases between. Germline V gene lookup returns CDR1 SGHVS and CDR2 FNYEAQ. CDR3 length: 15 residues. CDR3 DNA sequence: TGTGCCAGCAGCCTCAGGGGTTTTATGAACACTGAAGCTTTCTTT. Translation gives CASSLRGFMNTEAFF.

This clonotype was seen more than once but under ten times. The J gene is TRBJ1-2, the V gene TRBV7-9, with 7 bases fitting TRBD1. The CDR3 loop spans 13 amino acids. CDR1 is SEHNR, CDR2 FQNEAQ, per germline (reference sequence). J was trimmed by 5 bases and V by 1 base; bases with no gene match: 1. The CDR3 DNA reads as TGTGCCAGCAGCTTAGAACAGGGGTATGGCTACACCTTC. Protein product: CASSLEQGYGYTF.

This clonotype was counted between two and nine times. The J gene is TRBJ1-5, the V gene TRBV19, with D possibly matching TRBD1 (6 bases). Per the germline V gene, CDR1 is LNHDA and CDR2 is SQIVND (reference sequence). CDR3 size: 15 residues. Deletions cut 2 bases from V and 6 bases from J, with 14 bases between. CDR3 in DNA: TGTGCCAGTAGTATAAGGGGGGGCCGTAGTCAGCCCCAGCATTTT. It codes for CASSIRGGRSQPQHF.

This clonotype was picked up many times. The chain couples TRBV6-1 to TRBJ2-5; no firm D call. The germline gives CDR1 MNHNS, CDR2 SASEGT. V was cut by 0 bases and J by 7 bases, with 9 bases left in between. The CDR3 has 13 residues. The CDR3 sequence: CASSEAGYGTQYF. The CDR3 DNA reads TGTGCCAGCAGTGAAGCGGGATACGGGACCCAGTACTTC.

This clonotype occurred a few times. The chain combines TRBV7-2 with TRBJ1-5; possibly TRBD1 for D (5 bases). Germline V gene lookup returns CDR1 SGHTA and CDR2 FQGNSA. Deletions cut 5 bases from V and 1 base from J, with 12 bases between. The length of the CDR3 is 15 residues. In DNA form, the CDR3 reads TGTGCCAGCAGCGAGACGGGACGGAGCAATCAGCCCCAGCATTTT. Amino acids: CASSETGRSNQPQHF.

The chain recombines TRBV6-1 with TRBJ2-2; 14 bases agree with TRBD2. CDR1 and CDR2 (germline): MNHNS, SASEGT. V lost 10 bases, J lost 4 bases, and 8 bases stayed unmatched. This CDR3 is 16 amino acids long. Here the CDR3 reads CATRLAGGPGTGELFF. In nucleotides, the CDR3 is TGTGCCACCCGACTAGCGGGAGGGCCTGGCACCGGGGAGCTGTTTTTT.